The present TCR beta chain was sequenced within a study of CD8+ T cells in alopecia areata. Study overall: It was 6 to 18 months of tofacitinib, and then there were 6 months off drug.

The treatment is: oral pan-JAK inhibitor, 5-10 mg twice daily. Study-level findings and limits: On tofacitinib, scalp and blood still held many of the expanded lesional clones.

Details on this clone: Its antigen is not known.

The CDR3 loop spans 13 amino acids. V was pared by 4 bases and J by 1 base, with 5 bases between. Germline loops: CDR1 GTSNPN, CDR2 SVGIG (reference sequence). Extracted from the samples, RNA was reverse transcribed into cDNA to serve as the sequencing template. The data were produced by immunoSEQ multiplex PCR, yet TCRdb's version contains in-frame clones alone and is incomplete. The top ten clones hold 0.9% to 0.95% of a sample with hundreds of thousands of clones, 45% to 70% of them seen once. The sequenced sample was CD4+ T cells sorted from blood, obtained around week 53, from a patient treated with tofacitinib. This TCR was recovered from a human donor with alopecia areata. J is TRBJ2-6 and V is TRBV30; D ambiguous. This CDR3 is CAWKHSGANVLTF. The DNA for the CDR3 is TGTGCCTGGAAACATTCTGGGGCCAACGTCCTGACTTTC.